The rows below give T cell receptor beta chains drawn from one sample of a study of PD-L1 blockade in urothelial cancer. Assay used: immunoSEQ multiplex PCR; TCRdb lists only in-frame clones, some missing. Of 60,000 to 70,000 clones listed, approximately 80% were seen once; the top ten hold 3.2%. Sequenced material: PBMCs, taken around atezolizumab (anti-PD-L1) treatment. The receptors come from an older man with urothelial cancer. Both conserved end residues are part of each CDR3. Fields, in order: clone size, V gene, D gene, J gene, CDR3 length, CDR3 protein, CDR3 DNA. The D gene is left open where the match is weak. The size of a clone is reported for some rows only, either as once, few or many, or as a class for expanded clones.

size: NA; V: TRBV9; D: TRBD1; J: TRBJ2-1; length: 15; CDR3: CASSSRTGGYNEQFF; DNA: TGTGCCAGCAGCAGCCGGACAGGCGGTTACAATGAGCAGTTCTTC
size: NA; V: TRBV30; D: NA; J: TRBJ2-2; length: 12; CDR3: CAWSVQTGELFF; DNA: TGTGCCTGGAGTGTACAGACCGGGGAGCTGTTTTTT
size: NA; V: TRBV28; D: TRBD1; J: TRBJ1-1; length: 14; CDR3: CASSIEGAYTEAFF; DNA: TGTGCCAGCAGTATCGAGGGGGCCTACACTGAAGCTTTCTTT
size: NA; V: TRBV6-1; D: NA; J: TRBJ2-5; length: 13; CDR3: CASTLEGAQTQYF; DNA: TGTGCCAGCACTCTCGAAGGGGCCCAGACCCAGTACTTC
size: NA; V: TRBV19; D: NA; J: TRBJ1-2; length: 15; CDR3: CASSGQQGWDYGYTF; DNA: TGTGCCAGTAGTGGACAACAGGGATGGGACTATGGCTACACCTTC
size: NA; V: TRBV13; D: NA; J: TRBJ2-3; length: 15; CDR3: CASSFLSGSTDTQYF; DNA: TGTGCCAGCAGCTTTCTGAGCGGGAGCACAGATACGCAGTATTTT
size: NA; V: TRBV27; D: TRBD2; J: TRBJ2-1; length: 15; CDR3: CASRAAGAGNNEQFF; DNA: TGTGCCAGCAGGGCAGCGGGAGCAGGAAACAATGAGCAGTTCTTC
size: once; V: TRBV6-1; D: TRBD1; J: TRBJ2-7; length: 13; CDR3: CASIGQGSYEQYF; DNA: TGTGCCAGCATAGGACAGGGCTCCTACGAGCAGTACTTC
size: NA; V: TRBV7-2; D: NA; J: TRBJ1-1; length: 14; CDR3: CASSRTRQNTEAFF; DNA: TGTGCCAGCAGCCGGACTAGGCAGAACACTGAAGCTTTCTTT
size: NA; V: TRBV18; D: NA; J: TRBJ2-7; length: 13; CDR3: CASSPGGTYEQYF; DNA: TGTGCCAGCTCACCAGGGGGGACCTACGAGCAGTACTTC
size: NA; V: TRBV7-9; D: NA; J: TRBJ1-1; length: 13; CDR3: CASSFTEVVGAFF; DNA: TGTGCCAGCAGCTTCACGGAGGTTGTTGGGGCTTTCTTT
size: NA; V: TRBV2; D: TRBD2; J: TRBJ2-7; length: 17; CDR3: CASSLASGRGYYYEQYF; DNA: TGTGCCAGCAGTCTTGCTAGCGGGAGAGGGTACTACTACGAGCAGTACTTC
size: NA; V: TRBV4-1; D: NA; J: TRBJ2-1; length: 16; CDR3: CASSQDVAVNYNEQFF; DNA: TGCGCCAGCAGCCAAGATGTAGCGGTAAATTACAATGAGCAGTTCTTC
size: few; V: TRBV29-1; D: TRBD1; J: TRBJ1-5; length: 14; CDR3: CSVGQGGINQPQHF; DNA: TGCAGCGTCGGACAGGGGGGAATCAATCAGCCCCAGCATTTT
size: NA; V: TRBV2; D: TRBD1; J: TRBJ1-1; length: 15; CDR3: CASSLQGAQNTEAFF; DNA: TGTGCCAGCAGTTTACAGGGGGCGCAGAACACTGAAGCTTTCTTT
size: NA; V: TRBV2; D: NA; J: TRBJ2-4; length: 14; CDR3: CASSEVHSRDIQYF; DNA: TGTGCCAGCAGTGAAGTCCACTCACGGGACATTCAGTACTTC
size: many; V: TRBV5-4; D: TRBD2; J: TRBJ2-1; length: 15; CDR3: CASSPIEGGRDEQFF; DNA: TGTGCCAGCAGCCCCATTGAGGGCGGGAGAGATGAGCAGTTCTTC
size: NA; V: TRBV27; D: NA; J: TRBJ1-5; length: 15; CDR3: CASSFSGRVNQPQHF; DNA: TGTGCCAGCAGTTTTTCCGGCAGGGTCAATCAGCCCCAGCATTTT
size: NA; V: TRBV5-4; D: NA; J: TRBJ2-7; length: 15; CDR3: CASSLGPASSYEQYF; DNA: TGTGCCAGCAGCTTGGGTCCAGCGAGCTCCTACGAGCAGTACTTC
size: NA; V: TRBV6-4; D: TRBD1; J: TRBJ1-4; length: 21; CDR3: CASSGSGQGVYGGRINEKLFF; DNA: TGTGCCAGCAGTGGCTCGGGACAGGGTGTTTATGGGGGGCGAATTAATGAAAAACTGTTTTTT
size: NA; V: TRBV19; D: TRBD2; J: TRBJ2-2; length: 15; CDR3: CASASGRSHSGELFF; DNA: TGTGCCAGTGCTAGCGGGAGGTCGCATTCTGGGGAGCTGTTTTTT
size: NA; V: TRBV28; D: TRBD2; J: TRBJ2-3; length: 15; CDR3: CASQGVSGRIDTQYF; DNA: TGTGCCAGCCAGGGGGTAAGCGGGAGGATAGATACGCAGTATTTT
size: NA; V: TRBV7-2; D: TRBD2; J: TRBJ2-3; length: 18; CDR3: CASSLRGLAGIGTDTQYF; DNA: TGTGCCAGCAGCTTACGGGGACTAGCGGGAATAGGTACAGATACGCAGTATTTT
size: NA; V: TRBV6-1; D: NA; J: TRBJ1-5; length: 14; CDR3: CATDFQLSGQPQHF; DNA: TGTGCCACGGACTTTCAATTAAGCGGTCAGCCCCAGCATTTT
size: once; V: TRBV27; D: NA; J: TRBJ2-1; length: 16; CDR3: CASSLGNRVANNEQFF; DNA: TGTGCCAGCAGTTTAGGGAACAGGGTAGCGAACAATGAGCAGTTCTTC
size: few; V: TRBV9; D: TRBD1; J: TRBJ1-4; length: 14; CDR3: CASNVGGGRGKLFF; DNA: TGTGCCAGCAACGTCGGAGGGGGCAGAGGAAAACTGTTTTTT
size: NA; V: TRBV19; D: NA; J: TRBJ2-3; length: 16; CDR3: CASSSQGGVVADTQYF; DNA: TGTGCCAGTAGTTCCCAGGGAGGTGTCGTCGCAGATACGCAGTATTTT